This TCR beta chain came from a study of T cells in Graves' hyperthyroidism and ophthalmopathy (dated by TCRdb to between 2017 and 2020). Regarding the research as a whole: Peripheral blood was collected at initial diagnosis, before any treatment. Whether ophthalmopathy could be predicted prospectively was tested in an independent validation cohort made up of under 20 hyperthyroidism patients plus 17 patients who later progressed to ophthalmopathy. The roughly 91 discovery patients were randomly divided into training and test sets at a 7:3 ratio. In addition, the study compared T-cell repertoires in thyroid tissue and in blood from 6 or 7 Graves' hyperthyroidism patients. Following sampling, methimazole starting at 30 mg daily was given to hyperthyroidism patients, and high-dose intravenous methylprednisolone was given to ophthalmopathy patients. To identify TCR V-J signatures that set the groups apart, the researchers used a discovery cohort of about a hundred patients, made up of approximately 43 with Graves' ophthalmopathy and 57 with stable Graves' hyperthyroidism. The paper reports TCR Vbeta CDR3 sequencing of 140 or so peripheral blood samples: 43 ophthalmopathy, roughly 74 hyperthyroidism and 17 progressor patients. What the work shows at the level of the full study, not this receptor alone: In validation, the model predicted progression to ophthalmopathy a median of about 6 months before onset, with approximately 70% sensitivity and roughly 79% specificity. Most expanded thyroid clonotypes (frequency above 0.001) were also detected in blood, suggesting blood repertoires may reflect thyroid immune responses. No statistical method was used to set the sample size in advance, and investigators knew the group allocation. A 13 V-J signature model separated ophthalmopathy from stable hyperthyroidism, with nearly 90% sensitivity and 81.08% specificity in cross-validation and 80%/75% in testing.

The germline V gene specifies MNHEY as CDR1 and SVGEGT as CDR2. Counted from cysteine to phenylalanine, this CDR3 has 12 amino acids. The entry retains the CDR3 DNA only, 36 bases that are in frame from base 1. Trimming at the junction amounts to 2 bases on V and 6 bases on J, and the germline ends lie 6 bases apart. Amplification of TCR beta CDR3 regions was carried out from RNA transcripts. The TCR CDR3 was subjected to a first round of RT-PCR using the HTBI primer set and the Qiagen OneStep RT-PCR kit. Libraries were constructed in a second round of multiplex PCR, after which size selection and purification were carried out. Libraries were sequenced paired-end with 100 bp reads on an Illumina HiSeq2000. In the source study's methods: SOAPnuke was used to process the raw data, throwing out any read that contained adapters or uncalled bases, had a mean Phred below 15, or lacked an exact constant-primer or identifier match. COPE v1.2.5 was used to merge the high-quality paired reads, and each unique nucleotide sequence was defined as a clonotype. MiTCR v1.1 was used to align clonotypes to the IMGT TRBV, TRBD and TRBJ reference segments. The analysis included only V-J combinations with a frequency above 0.0001, which together covered more than 98% of the repertoires. The TCS score was defined as F50 (clonal expansion) divided by E x V (chaos), with BLOSUM62-based TCRdist calculated between CDR3 peptides within each V-J. Welch's t-statistics and random forest reduced 450 to 600 V-J features to roughly 13, which were used in a naive Bayes classifier (R e1071). In-frame beta chains were kept once TCRdb had trimmed the public reads at Q25 with fastp and called clones with MiXCR. Duplicate CDR3 protein sequences are folded into a single record with the most common DNA and genes. TCRdb's processing, not the authors', yielded these V and J calls. In all, the sample holds about 700,000 distinct CDR3 sequences, and around 13% of those were seen once. The ten biggest clones cover 10% of the sample.

Stable Graves' hyperthyroidism was defined as the absence of progression to ophthalmopathy over 18 months of follow-up. Hyperthyroidism patients were aged 18 to 65 years and newly diagnosed, with disease duration of less than 2 months. Any patient with an uncontrolled infection, another autoimmune disease, pregnancy or lactation was excluded. Diagnoses relied on clinical symptoms, serum thyroxine and TRAb, thyroid ultrasound and orbital computed tomography. PBMCs were isolated from roughly 10 ml of fresh peripheral blood by Ficoll-Paque density gradient centrifugation. Total RNA was extracted with Trizol reagent, and quality was checked on an Agilent 2100 Bioanalyzer. This clonotype has only a few counts. Its binding antigen is unknown. No clone much larger than this one lies a single base away; base qualities are absent.

In this chain, TRBV6-2 or TRBV6-3 is recombined with TRBJ2-3; confidence is insufficient to name the D gene. Material for sequencing was blood. The source of this sequence is a woman in her late teens or twenties with Graves' hyperthyroidism. CDR3 reads: CASSYTSDTQYF. The nucleotides are TGTGCCAGCAGTTACACTTCCGATACGCAGTATTTT.